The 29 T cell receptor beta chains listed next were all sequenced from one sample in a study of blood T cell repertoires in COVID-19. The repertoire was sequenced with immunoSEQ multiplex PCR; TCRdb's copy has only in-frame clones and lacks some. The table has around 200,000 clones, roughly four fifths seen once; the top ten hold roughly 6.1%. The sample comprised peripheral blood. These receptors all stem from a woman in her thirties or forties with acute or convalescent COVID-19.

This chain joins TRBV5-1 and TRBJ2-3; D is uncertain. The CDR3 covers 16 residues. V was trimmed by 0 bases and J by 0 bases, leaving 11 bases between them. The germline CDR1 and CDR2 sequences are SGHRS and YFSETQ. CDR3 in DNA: TGCGCCAGCAGCTTGGTGGTAGCTTCAAGCACAGATACGCAGTATTTT. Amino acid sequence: CASSLVVASSTDTQYF.

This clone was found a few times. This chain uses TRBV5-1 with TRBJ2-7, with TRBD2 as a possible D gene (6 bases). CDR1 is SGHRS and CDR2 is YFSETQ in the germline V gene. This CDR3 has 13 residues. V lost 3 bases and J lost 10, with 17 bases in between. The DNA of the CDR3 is TGCGCCAGCAGCTCAAACAACATGGGACTCCAGTACTTC. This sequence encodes CASSSNNMGLQYF.

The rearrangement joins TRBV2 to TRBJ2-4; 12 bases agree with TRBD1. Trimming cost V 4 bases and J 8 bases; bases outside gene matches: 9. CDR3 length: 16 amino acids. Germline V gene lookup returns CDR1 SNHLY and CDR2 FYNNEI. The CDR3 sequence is CASSAGTGGRRDIQYF. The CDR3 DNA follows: TGTGCCAGCAGTGCAGGGACAGGGGGCCGGCGTGACATTCAGTACTTC.

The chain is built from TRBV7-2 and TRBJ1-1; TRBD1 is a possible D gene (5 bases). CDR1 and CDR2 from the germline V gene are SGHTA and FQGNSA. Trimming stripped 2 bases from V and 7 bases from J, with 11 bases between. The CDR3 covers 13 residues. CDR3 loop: CASSLTGYREAFF. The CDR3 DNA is TGTGCCAGCAGCTTAACAGGTTACCGTGAAGCTTTCTTT. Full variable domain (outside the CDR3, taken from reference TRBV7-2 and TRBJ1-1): GAGVSQSPSNKVTEKGKDVELRCDPISGHTALYWYRQSLGQGLEFLIYFQGNSAPDKSGLPSDRFSAERTGGSVSTLTIQRTQQEDSAVYLCASSLTGYREAFFGQGTRLTVV.

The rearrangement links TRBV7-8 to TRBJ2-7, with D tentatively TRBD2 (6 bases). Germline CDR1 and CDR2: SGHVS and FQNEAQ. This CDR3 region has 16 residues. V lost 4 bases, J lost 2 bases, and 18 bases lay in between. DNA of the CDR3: TGTGCCAGCAGCTCCCAGTGGCGGGGCGATGCCTACGAGCAGTACTTC. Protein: CASSSQWRGDAYEQYF.

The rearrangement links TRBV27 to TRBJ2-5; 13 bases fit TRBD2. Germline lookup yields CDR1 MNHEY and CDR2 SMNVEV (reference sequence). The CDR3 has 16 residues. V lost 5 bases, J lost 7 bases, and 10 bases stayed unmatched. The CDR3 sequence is CASSPGLAGDEGTQYF. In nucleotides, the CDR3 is TGTGCCAGCAGTCCCGGACTAGCGGGAGATGAAGGGACCCAGTACTTC.

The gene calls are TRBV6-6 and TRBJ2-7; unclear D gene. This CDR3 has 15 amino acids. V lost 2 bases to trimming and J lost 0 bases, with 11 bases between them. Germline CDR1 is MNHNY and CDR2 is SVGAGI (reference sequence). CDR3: CASSYIMGSSYEQYF. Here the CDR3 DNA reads TGTGCCAGCAGTTACATAATGGGCAGCTCCTACGAGCAGTACTTC.

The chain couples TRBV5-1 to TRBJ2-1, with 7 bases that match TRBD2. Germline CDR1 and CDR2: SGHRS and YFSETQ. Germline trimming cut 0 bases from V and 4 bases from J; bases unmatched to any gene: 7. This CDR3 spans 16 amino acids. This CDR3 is CASSLGPGAGYNEQFF. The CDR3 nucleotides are TGCGCCAGCAGCTTGGGTCCGGGAGCGGGGTACAATGAGCAGTTCTTC.

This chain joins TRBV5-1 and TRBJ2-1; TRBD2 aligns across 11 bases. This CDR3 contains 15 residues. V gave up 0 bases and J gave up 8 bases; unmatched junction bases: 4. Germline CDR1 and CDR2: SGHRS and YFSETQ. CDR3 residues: CASSLGSGGADEQFF. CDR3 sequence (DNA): TGCGCCAGCAGCTTGGGTAGCGGGGGGGCCGATGAGCAGTTCTTC.

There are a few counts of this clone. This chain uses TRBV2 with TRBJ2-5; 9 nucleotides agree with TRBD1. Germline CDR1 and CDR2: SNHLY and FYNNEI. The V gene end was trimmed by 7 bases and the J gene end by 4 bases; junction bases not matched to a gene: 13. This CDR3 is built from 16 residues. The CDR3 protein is CASTGGTGRRGETQYF. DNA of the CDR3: TGTGCCAGCACTGGGGGGACAGGGCGGAGAGGAGAGACCCAGTACTTC.

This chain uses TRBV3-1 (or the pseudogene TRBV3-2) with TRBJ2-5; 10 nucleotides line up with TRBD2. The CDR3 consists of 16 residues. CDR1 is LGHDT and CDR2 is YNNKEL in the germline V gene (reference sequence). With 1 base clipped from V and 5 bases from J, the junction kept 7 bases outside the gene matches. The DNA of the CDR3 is TGTGCCAGCAGCCAAGGCCCTAGCGGGGGAGGGGAGACCCAGTACTTC. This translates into CASSQGPSGGGETQYF.

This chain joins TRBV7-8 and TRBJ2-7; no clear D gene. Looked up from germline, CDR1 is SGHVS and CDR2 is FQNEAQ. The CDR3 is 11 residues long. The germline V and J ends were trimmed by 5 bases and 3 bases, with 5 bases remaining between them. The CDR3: CASSQHYEQYF. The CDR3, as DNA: TGTGCCAGCAGCCAGCACTACGAGCAGTACTTC.

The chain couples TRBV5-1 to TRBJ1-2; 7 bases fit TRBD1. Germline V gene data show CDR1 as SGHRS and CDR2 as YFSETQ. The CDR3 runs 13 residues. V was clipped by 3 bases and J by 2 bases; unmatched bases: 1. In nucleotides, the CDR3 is TGCGCCAGCAGCTCGACAGGGAACTATGGCTACACCTTC. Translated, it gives CASSSTGNYGYTF.

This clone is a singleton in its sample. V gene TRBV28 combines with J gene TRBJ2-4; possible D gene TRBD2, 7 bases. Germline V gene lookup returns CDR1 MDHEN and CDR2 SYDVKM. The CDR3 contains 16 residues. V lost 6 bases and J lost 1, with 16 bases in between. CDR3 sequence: CASSPRRGLAKNIQYF. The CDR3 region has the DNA TGTGCCAGCAGCCCCAGGCGGGGGCTGGCCAAAAACATTCAGTACTTC.

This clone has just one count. CDR3 DNA sequence: TGCAGCGTTGACCCATCATCCTATGGCTACACCTTC. As protein: CSVDPSSYGYTF. This chain joins TRBV29-1 and TRBJ1-2, with D unclear. V was trimmed by 3 bases and J by 4 bases, leaving 9 bases between them. The CDR3 has 12 amino acids. Germline CDR1 is SQVTM and CDR2 is ANQGSEA.

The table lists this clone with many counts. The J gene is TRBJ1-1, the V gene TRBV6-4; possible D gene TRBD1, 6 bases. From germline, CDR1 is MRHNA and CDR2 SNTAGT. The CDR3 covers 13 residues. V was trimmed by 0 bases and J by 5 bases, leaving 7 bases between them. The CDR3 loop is CASSDSQGTEAFF. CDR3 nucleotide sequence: TGTGCCAGCAGTGACTCACAGGGAACTGAAGCTTTCTTT.

CDR3 coding DNA: TGTGCCAGCAGCCAAGACGGGGGTAGCGGGGGCTTCTTCCCCTACGAGCAGTACTTC. As protein: CASSQDGGSGGFFPYEQYF. The chain carries TRBV4-2 and TRBJ2-7; 9 bases fit TRBD2. Germline CDR1 is LGHNA and CDR2 is YNFKEQ. The CDR3 extends over 19 amino acids. After removal of 0 bases from V and 2 bases from J, the junction contained 14 bases not matched to a gene.

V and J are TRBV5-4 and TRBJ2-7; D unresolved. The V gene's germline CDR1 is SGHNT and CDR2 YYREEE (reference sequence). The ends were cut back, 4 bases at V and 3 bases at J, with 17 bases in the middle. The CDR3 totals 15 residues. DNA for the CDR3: TGTGCCAGCAGCGTAAGAAAAGCCGGGTTCTACGAGCAGTACTTC. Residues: CASSVRKAGFYEQYF.

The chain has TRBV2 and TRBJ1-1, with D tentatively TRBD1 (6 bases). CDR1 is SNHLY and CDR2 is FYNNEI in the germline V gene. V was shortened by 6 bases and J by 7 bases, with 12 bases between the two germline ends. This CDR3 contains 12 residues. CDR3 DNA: TGTGCCAGCAGGTTTTCAGGGGTTGAAGCTTTCTTT. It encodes CASRFSGVEAFF. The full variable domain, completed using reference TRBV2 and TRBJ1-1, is EPEVTQTPSHQVTQMGQEVILRCVPISNHLYFYWYRQILGQKVEFLVSFYNNEISEKSEIFDDQFSVERPDGSNFTLKIRSTKLEDSAMYFCASRFSGVEAFFGQGTRLTVV.

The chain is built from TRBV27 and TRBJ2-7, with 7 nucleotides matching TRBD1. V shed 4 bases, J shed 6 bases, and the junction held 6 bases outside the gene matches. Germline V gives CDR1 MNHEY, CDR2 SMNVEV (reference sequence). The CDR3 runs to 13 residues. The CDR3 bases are TGTGCCAGCAGTTCCTACAGGGGTGGCGAGCAGTACTTC. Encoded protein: CASSSYRGGEQYF.

The CDR3 nucleotides are TGTGCCTGGAGCCCTGAGGGCGGGCAGCCCCAGCATTTT. Translating it yields CAWSPEGGQPQHF. V gene TRBV30 combines with J gene TRBJ1-5; D is undetermined. The CDR3 has 13 amino acids. The V gene's germline CDR1 is GTSNPN and CDR2 SVGIG (reference sequence). Deletions cut 3 bases from V and 7 bases from J, with 13 bases between.

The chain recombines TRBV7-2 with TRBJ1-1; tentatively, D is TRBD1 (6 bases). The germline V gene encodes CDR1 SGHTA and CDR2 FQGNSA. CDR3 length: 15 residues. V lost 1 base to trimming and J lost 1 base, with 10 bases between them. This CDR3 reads CASSLVAGANTEAFF. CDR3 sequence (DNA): TGTGCCAGCAGCTTAGTTGCGGGGGCGAACACTGAAGCTTTCTTT.

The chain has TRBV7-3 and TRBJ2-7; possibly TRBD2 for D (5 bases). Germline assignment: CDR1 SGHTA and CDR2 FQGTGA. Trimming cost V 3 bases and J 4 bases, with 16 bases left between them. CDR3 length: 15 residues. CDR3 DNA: TGTGCCAGCAGCTTTGGACCGGGGAAGGTATACGAGCAGTACTTC. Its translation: CASSFGPGKVYEQYF. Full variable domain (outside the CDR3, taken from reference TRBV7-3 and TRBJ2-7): GAGVSQTPSNKVTEKGKYVELRCDPISGHTALYWYRQSLGQGPEFLIYFQGTGAADDSGLPNDRFFAVRPEGSVSTLKIQRTERGDSAVYLCASSFGPGKVYEQYFGPGTRLTVT.

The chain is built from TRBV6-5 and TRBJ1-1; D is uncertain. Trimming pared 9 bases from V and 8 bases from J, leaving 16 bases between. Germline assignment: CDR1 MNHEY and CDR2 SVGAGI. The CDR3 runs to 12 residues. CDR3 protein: CASSFVAEEAFF. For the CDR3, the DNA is TGTGCCAGTTCCTTTGTGGCTGAAGAAGCTTTCTTT.

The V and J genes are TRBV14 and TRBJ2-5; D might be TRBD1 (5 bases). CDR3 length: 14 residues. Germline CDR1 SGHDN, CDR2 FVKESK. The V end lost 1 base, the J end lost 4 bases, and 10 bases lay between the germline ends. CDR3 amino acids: CASSQGGRAETQYF. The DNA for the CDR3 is TGTGCCAGCAGCCAAGGGGGCAGGGCAGAGACCCAGTACTTC.

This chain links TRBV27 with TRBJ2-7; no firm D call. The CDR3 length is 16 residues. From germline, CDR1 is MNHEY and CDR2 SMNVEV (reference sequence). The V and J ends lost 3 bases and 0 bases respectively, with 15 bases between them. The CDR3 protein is CASSFSLGWASYEQYF. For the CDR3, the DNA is TGTGCCAGCAGTTTCTCCTTGGGCTGGGCCTCCTACGAGCAGTACTTC.

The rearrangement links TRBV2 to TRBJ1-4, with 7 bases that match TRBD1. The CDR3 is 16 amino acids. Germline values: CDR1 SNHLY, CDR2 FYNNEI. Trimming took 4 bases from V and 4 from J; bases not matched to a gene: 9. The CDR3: CASSGDRVRYNEKLFF. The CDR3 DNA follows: TGTGCCAGCAGTGGAGACAGGGTCCGTTATAATGAAAAACTGTTTTTT.

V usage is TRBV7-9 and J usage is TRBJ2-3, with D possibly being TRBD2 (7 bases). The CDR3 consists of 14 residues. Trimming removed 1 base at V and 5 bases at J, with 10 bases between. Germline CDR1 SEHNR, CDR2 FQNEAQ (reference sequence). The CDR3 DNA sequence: TGTGCCAGCAGCTTAGAGGGGGGGGGAGATACGCAGTATTTT. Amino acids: CASSLEGGGDTQYF.

Here the CDR3 reads CASSFSWGTGEQYF. CDR3 sequence (DNA): TGCGCCAGCAGCTTCAGTTGGGGGACTGGTGAGCAGTACTTC. The chain combines TRBV5-1 with TRBJ2-7, with D possibly being TRBD2 (6 bases). Germline V gene data show CDR1 as SGHRS and CDR2 as YFSETQ. The V end was cut by 2 bases, the J end by 7 bases, with 16 bases between. The CDR3 is 14 amino acids.